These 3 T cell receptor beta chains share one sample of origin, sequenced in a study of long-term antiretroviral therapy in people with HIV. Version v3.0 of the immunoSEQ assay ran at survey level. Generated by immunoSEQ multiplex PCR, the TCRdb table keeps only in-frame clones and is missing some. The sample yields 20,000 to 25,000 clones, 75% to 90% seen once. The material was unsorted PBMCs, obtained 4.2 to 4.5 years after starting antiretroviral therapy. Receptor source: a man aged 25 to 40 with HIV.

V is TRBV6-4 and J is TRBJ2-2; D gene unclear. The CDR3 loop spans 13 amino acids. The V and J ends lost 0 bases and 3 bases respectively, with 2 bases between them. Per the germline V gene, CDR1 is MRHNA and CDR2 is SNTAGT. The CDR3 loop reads CASSDSDTGELFF. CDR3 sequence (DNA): TGTGCCAGCAGTGACTCTGACACCGGGGAGCTGTTTTTT.

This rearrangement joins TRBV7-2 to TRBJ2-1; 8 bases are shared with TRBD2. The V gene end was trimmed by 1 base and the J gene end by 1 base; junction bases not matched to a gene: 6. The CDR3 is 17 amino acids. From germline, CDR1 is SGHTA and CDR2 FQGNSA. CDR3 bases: TGTGCCAGCAGCTTAGTTCCCGGGAGGGGATCCTACAATGAGCAGTTCTTC. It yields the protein CASSLVPGRGSYNEQFF.

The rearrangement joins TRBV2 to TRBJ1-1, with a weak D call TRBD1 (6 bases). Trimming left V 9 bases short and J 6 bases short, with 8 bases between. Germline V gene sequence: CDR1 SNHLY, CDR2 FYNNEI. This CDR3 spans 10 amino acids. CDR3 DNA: TGTGCCAGAGGACAGTCTGAAGCTTTCTTT. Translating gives CARGQSEAFF.